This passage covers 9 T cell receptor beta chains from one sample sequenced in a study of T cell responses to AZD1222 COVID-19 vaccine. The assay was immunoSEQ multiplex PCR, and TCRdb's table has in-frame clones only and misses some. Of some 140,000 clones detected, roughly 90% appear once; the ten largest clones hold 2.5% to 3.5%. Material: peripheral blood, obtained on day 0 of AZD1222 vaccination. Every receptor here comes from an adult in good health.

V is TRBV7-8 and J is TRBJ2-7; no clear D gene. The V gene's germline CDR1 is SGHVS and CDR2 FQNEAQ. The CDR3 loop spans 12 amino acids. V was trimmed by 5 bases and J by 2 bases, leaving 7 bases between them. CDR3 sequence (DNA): TGTGCCAGCAGCCGAGACGCCTACGAGCAGTACTTC. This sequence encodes CASSRDAYEQYF.

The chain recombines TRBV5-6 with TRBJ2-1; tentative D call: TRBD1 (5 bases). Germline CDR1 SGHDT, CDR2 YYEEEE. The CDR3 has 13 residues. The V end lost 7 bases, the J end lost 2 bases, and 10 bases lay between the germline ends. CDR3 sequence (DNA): TGTGCCAGCGTCTGGGGCCCCTACAATGAGCAGTTCTTC. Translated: CASVWGPYNEQFF.

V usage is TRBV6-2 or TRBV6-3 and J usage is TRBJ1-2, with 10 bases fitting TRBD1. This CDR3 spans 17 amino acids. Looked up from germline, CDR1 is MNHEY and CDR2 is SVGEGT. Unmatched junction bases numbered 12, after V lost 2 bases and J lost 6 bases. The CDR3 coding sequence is TGTGCCAGCAGTTACCAACCACGGGACAGGGGAATAGATGGCTACACCTTC. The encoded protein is CASSYQPRDRGIDGYTF.

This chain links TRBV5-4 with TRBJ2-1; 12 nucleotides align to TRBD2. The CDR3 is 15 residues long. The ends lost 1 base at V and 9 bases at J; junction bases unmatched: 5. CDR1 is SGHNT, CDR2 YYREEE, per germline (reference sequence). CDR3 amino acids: CASSLPSGRAAEQFF. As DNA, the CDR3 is TGTGCCAGCAGCTTGCCTAGCGGGAGGGCCGCTGAGCAGTTCTTC.

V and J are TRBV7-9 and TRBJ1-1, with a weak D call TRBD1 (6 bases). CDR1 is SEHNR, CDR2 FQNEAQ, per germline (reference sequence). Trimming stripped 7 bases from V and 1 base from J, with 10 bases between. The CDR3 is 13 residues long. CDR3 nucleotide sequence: TGTGCCAGCACCTGGACAGCGAACACTGAAGCTTTCTTT. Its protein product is CASTWTANTEAFF.

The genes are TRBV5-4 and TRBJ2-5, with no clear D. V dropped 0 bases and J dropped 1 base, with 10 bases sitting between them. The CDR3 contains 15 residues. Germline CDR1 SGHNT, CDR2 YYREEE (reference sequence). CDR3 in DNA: TGTGCCAGCAGCTTGGAAGTCAGCGTCCAAGAGACCCAGTACTTC. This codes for CASSLEVSVQETQYF.

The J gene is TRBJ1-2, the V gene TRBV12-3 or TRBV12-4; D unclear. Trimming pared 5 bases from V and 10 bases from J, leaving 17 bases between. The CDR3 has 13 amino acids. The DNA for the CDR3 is TGTGCCAGCAGTACAGAGTTAAGTACTGTCTACACCTTC. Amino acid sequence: CASSTELSTVYTF.

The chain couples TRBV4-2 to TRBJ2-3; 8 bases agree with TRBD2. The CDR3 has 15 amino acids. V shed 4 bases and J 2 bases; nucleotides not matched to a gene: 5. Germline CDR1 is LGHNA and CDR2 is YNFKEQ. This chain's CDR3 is CASSPGLAYTDTQYF. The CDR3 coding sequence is TGTGCCAGCAGCCCCGGACTAGCCTACACAGATACGCAGTATTTT.

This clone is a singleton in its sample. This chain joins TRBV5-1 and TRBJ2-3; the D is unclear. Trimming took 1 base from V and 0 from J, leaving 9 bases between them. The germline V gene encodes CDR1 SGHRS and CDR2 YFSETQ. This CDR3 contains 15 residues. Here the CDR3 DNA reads TGCGCCAGCAGCTTGTTGGCGTACAGCACAGATACGCAGTATTTT. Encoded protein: CASSLLAYSTDTQYF.